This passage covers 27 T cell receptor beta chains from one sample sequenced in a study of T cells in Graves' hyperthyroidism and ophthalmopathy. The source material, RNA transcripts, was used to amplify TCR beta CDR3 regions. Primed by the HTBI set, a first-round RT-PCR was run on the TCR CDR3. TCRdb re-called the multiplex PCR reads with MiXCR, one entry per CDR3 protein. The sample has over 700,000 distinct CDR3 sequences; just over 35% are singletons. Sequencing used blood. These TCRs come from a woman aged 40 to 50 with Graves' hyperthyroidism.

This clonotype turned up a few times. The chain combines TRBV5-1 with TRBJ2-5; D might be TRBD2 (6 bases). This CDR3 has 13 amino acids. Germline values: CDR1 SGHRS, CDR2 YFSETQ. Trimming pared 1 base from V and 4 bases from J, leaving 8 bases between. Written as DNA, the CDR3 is TGCGCCAGCAGCTTGTTTAGCGGAGAGACCCAGTACTTC. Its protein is CASSLFSGETQYF.

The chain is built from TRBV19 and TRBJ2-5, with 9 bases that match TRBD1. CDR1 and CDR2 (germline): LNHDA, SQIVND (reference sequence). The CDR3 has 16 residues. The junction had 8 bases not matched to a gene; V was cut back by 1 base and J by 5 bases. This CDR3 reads CASSIARTGVGETQYF. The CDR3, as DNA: TGTGCCAGTAGTATAGCCCGGACAGGGGTTGGGGAGACCCAGTACTTC.

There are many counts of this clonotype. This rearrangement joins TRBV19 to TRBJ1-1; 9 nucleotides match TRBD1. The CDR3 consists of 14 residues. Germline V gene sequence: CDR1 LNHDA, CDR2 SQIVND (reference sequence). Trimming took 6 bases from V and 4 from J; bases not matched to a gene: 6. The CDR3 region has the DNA TGTGCCAGTAGGACAGGGGGTCGGGTCACTGAAGCTTTCTTT. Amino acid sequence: CASRTGGRVTEAFF.

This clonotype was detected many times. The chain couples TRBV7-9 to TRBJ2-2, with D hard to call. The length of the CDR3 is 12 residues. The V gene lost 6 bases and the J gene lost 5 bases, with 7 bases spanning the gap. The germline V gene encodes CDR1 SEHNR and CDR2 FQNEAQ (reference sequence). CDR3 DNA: TGTGCCAGCAGTGAGTGGACCGGGGAGCTGTTTTTT. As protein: CASSEWTGELFF.

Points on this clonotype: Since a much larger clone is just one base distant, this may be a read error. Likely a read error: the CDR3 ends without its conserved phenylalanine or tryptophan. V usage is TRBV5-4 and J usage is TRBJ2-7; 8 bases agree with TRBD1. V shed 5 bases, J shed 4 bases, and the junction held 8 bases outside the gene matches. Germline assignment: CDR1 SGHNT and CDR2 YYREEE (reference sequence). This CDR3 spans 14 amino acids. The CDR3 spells CASRPGTGAYEQYL. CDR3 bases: TGTGCCAGCAGGCCCGGGACAGGTGCTTACGAGCAGTACCTC.

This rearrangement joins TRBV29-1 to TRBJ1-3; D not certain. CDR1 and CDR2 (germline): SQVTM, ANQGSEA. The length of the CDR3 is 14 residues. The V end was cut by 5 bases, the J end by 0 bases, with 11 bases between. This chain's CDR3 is CSVPDHNSGNTIYF. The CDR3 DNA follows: TGCAGCGTTCCGGACCATAACTCTGGAAACACCATATATTTT.

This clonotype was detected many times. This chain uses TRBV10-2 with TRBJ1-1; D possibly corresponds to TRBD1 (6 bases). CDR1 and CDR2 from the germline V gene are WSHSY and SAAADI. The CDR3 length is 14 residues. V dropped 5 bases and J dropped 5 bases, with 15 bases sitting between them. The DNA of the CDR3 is TGCGCCAGCAGTCCTACGAGGAGGGGGACTGAAGCTTTCTTT. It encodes CASSPTRRGTEAFF.

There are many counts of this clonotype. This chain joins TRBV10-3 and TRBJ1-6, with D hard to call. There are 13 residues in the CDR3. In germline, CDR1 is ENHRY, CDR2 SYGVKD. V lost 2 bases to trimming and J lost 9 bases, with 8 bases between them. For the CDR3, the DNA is TGTGCCATCAGTGAGGACAATGGTTCACCCCTCCACTTT. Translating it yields CAISEDNGSPLHF.

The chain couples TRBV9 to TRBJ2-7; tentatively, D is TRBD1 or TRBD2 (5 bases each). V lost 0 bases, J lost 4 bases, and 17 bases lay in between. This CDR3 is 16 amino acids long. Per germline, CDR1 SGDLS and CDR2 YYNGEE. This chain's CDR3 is CASSVGSGRVLYEQYF. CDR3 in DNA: TGTGCCAGCAGCGTAGGCTCGGGACGCGTACTTTACGAGCAGTACTTC.

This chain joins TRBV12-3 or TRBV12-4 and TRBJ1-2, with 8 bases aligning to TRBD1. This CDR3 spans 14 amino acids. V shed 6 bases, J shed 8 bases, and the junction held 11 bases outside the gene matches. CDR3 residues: CASSSDRVNGGYTF. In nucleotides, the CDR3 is TGTGCCAGCAGCTCGGACAGGGTGAATGGAGGCTACACCTTC.

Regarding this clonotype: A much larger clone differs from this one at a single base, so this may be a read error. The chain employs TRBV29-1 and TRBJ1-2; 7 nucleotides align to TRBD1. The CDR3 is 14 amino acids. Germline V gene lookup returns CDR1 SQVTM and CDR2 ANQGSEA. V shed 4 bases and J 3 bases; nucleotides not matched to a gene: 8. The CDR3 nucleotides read TGCAGCGTTGGGGGCCAGGGGGGTGACTATGGCTACACCTTC. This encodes CSVGGQGGDYGYTF.

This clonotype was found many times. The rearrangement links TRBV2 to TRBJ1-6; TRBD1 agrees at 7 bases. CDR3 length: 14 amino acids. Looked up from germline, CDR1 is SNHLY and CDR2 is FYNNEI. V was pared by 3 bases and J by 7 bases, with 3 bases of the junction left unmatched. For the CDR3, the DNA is TGTGCCAGCAGTGAGACAGGGCAAAATTCACCCCTCCACTTT. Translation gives CASSETGQNSPLHF.

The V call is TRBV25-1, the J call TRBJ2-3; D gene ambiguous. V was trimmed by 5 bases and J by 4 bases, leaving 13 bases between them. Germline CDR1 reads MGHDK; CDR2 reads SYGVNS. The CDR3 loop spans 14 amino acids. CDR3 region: CASSYSTGPDTQYF. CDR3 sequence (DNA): TGTGCCAGCAGTTACTCGACGGGCCCAGATACGCAGTATTTT.

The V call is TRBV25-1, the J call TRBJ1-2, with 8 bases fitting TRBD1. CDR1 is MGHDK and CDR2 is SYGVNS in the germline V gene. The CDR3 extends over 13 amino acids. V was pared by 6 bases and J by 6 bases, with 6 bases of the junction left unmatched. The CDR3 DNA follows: TGTGCCAGCAGCATCGGACAGGGCCATGGCTACACCTTC. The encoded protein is CASSIGQGHGYTF.

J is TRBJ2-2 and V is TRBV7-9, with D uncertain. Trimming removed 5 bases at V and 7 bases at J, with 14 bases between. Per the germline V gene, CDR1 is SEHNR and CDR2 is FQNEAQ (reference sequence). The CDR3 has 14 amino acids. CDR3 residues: CASSPTRTGGELFF. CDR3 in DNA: TGTGCCAGCAGCCCTACCCGGACGGGCGGGGAGCTGTTTTTT. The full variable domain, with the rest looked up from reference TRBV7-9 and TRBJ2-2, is DTGVSQNPRHKITKRGQNVTFRCDPISEHNRLYWYRQTLGQGPEFLTYFQNEAQLEKSRLLSDRFSAERPKGSFSTLEIQRTEQGDSAMYLCASSPTRTGGELFFGEGSRLTVL.

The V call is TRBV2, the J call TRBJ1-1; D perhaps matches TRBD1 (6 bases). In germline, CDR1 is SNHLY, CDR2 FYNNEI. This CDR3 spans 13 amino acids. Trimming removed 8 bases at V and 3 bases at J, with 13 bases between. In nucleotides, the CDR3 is TGTGCCAGCGCGAGGGGGGGTTACACTGAAGCTTTCTTT. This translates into CASARGGYTEAFF.

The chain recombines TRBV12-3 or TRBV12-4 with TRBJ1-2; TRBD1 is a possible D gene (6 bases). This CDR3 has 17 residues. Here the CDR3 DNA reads TGTGCTAGTGGTTTGTTTGGGGGGGGCCCGGTTGACTATGGCTACACCTTC. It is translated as CASGLFGGGPVDYGYTF.

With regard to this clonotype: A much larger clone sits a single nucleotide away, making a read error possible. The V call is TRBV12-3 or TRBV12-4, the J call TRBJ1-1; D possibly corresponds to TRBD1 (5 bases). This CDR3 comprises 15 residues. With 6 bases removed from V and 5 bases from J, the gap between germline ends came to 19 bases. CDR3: CASRLTARGGTEAFF. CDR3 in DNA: TGTGCCAGCAGATTGACCGCCCGGGGGGGTACTGAAGCTTTCTTT.

The CDR3 nucleotides read TGTGCCAGCAGCGTAACTAGCGACAGGGCCTACGAGCAGTACTTC. This codes for CASSVTSDRAYEQYF. V gene TRBV5-5 combines with J gene TRBJ2-7; D could derive from TRBD1 or TRBD2 (7 bases each). This CDR3 contains 15 residues. The V end was cut by 4 bases, the J end by 2 bases, with 16 bases between. CDR1 is SGHKS, CDR2 YYEKEE, per germline (reference sequence).

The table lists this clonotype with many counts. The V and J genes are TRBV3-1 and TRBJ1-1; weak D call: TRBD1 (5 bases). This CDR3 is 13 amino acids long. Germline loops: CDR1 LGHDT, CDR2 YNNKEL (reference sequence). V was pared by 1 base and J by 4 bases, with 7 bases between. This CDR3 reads CASSQVGGTEAFF. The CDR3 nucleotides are TGTGCCAGCAGCCAAGTGGGGGGCACTGAAGCTTTCTTT.

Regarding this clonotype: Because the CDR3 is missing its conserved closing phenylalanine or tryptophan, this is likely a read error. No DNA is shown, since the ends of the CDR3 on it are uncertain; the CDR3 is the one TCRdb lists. The CDR3 spells CSVAGLNL. J is TRBJ1-6 and V is TRBV29-1. With termini counted, the CDR3 has 8 amino acids. Germline CDR1 reads SQVTM; CDR2 reads ANQGSEA.

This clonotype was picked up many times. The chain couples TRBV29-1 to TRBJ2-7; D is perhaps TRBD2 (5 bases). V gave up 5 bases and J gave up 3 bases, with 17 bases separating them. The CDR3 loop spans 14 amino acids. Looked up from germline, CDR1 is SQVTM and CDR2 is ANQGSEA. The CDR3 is CSVKLDLAGYEQYF. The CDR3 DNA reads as TGCAGCGTTAAGTTGGACTTAGCAGGCTACGAGCAGTACTTC.

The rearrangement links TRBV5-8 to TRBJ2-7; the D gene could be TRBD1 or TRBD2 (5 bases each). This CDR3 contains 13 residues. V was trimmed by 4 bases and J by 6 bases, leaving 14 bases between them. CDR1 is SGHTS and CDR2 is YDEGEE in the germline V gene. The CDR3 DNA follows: TGTGCCAGCAGCCAACTGATTGGGGGCGAGCAGTACTTC. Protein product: CASSQLIGGEQYF.

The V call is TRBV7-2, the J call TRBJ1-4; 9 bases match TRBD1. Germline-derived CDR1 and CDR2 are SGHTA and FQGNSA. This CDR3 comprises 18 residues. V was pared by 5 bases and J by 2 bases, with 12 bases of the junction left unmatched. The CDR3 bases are TGTGCCAGCAGCCCAGAGGGGGGACAGGGAGGGACTAATGAAAAACTGTTTTTT. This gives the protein CASSPEGGQGGTNEKLFF.

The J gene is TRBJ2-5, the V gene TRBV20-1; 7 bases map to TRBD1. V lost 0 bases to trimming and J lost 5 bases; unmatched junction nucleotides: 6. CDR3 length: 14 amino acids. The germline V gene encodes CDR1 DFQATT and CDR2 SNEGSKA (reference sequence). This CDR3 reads CSARDPQGVETQYF. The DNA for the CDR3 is TGCAGTGCTAGAGATCCCCAGGGGGTGGAGACCCAGTACTTC.

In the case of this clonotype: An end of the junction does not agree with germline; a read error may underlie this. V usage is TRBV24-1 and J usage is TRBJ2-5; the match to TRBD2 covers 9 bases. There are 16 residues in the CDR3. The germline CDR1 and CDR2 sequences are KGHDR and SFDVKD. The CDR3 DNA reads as TGCGCCAGCAGCCCGAGTAGCGGGGGCCCGTTGGAGACCCAGTACTTC. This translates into CASSPSSGGPLETQYF.

The CDR3 DNA follows: TGTGCCACCAGTGATTGGTTAGCGGGAGCACTTGAGCAGTTCTTC. This encodes CATSDWLAGALEQFF. The V gene is TRBV24-1, the J gene TRBJ2-5, with 9 bases identical to TRBD2. The J call is doubtful: the DNA matches TRBJ2-1 better. Germline V gene sequence: CDR1 KGHDR, CDR2 SFDVKD. This CDR3 contains 15 residues.